Each of the 4 T cell receptor beta chains below was sequenced from the same sample in a study of blood T cell repertoires in COVID-19 (dated by TCRdb to the early 2020s). The library was obtained by the immunoSEQ multiplex PCR assay. The table comes from immuneACCESS by way of TCRdb, which keeps in-frame sequences with V and J called. Part of the clones is missing from these tables; in studies checked, under half for an unresolved V gene and the rest for unknown reasons. Here the sample has about 100,000 clones; 70% to 90% occur a single time. The top ten hold more than 7% of the sample. Material: peripheral blood. These receptors all come from a man between 60 and 75 years old with acute or convalescent COVID-19.

The chain joins TRBV18 to TRBJ2-5; no clear D. With 4 bases removed from V and 0 bases from J, the gap between germline ends came to 6 bases. The germline V gene encodes CDR1 KGHSH and CDR2 LQKENI. CDR3 size: 13 residues. The CDR3 bases are TGTGCCAGCTCACGGAGTAACCAAGAGACCCAGTACTTC. As protein: CASSRSNQETQYF.

V and J are TRBV27 and TRBJ2-1, with 10 bases lining up with TRBD1. The CDR3 runs 16 residues. Germline loops: CDR1 MNHEY, CDR2 SMNVEV (reference sequence). The trim removed 6 bases at V and 6 bases at J, leaving 11 bases unmatched. As DNA, the CDR3 is TGTGCCAGCAGCTCCACGGTCCGGGACAGGGGCAATGAGCAGTTCTTC. It specifies CASSSTVRDRGNEQFF.

The chain has TRBV10-1 and TRBJ1-1, with a weak D call TRBD1 (5 bases). Germline V gene data show CDR1 as WNHNN and CDR2 as SYGVQD (reference sequence). Trimming pared 0 bases from V and 4 bases from J, leaving 6 bases between. The CDR3 is made up of 13 amino acids. CDR3 coding DNA: TGCGCCAGCAGTGAGTCAGGGGCCACTGAAGCTTTCTTT. Encoded protein: CASSESGATEAFF.

The chain uses TRBV5-1 and TRBJ1-2, with 9 bases that match TRBD1. Germline CDR1 is SGHRS and CDR2 is YFSETQ. V lost 1 base to trimming and J lost 5 bases; unmatched junction nucleotides: 6. The CDR3 totals 15 residues. CDR3 in DNA: TGCGCCAGCAGCTTGACCACAGGGGGCCGGTATGGCTACACCTTC. Encoded protein: CASSLTTGGRYGYTF.